Listed below are T cell receptor beta chains from one sample, sequenced in a study of graft-versus-host responses after intestinal transplantation. The data were produced by immunoSEQ multiplex PCR, yet TCRdb's version contains in-frame clones alone and is incomplete. The sample lists 15,000 to 17,000 clones, approximately 30% seen once, with approximately 3.5% in the top ten. This material consisted of alloreactive CD4+ T cells from a mixed lymphocyte reaction culture, taken before intestinal transplant. The receptors were sampled from a human patient who received an intestinal transplant. Both conserved end residues are part of each CDR3. Fields, in order: V gene, CDR3 protein.

V gene: TRBV6-6; CDR3 protein: CASTEWAMNTEAFF
V gene: TRBV30; CDR3 protein: CAWTPRRASPLHF
V gene: TRBV7-9; CDR3 protein: CASSLGWGWGNQPQHF
V gene: TRBV27; CDR3 protein: CASSLFLAANTGELFF
V gene: TRBV19; CDR3 protein: CASRISGSSGEQYF
V gene: TRBV5-6; CDR3 protein: CASSTRQGLPETQYF
V gene: TRBV6-5; CDR3 protein: CASSYSGVGTEAFF
V gene: TRBV19; CDR3 protein: CASRDSSNYGYTF
V gene: TRBV18; CDR3 protein: CASSTGTVAYEQYF
V gene: TRBV5-4; CDR3 protein: CASIIQRNTEAFF
V gene: TRBV15; CDR3 protein: CATSRTWGGLAAYNEQFF
V gene: TRBV19; CDR3 protein: CASSLTTETEAFF
V gene: TRBV6-1; CDR3 protein: CASSVGGRSPLHF
V gene: TRBV7-9; CDR3 protein: CASSFGGGVSNTEAFF
V gene: TRBV20-1; CDR3 protein: CSAGTYIEAFF
V gene: TRBV6-1; CDR3 protein: CAISPDREDGYTF
V gene: TRBV11-2; CDR3 protein: CASNLLWGELFF
V gene: TRBV28; CDR3 protein: CASEFPTVTGGYTF
V gene: TRBV7-2; CDR3 protein: CASSGYNEQFF
V gene: TRBV5-1; CDR3 protein: CASSLEGGADTQYF
V gene: TRBV6-5; CDR3 protein: CASSYGGWGSYNEQFF
V gene: TRBV6-9; CDR3 protein: CASRRDHGYTF
V gene: TRBV11-1; CDR3 protein: CASSLGSSTNEKLFF
V gene: TRBV20-1; CDR3 protein: CSARATYEQYF
V gene: TRBV12-5; CDR3 protein: CASGPIWGGETRTQYF
V gene: TRBV5-6; CDR3 protein: CASSFYQGQYNQPQHF
V gene: TRBV11-2; CDR3 protein: CASSPRRDIGIYGYTF
V gene: TRBV5-4; CDR3 protein: CASSLGLAGGPQHF
V gene: TRBV2; CDR3 protein: CATRGLGEKLFF
V gene: TRBV27; CDR3 protein: CASSLRRGEITQYF
V gene: TRBV5-4; CDR3 protein: CASSPGTGRPYGYTF
V gene: TRBV7-9; CDR3 protein: CASSPTQRTSGRPYEQYF
V gene: TRBV7-2; CDR3 protein: CASSPSPGRGGYTF
V gene: TRBV11-2; CDR3 protein: CASKKNLRGRDKNTGELFF
V gene: TRBV7-9; CDR3 protein: CASSLVVRSDTEAFF
V gene: TRBV21-1; CDR3 protein: CASSPRPGGYTF
V gene: TRBV29-1; CDR3 protein: CSVEDFSGANVLTF